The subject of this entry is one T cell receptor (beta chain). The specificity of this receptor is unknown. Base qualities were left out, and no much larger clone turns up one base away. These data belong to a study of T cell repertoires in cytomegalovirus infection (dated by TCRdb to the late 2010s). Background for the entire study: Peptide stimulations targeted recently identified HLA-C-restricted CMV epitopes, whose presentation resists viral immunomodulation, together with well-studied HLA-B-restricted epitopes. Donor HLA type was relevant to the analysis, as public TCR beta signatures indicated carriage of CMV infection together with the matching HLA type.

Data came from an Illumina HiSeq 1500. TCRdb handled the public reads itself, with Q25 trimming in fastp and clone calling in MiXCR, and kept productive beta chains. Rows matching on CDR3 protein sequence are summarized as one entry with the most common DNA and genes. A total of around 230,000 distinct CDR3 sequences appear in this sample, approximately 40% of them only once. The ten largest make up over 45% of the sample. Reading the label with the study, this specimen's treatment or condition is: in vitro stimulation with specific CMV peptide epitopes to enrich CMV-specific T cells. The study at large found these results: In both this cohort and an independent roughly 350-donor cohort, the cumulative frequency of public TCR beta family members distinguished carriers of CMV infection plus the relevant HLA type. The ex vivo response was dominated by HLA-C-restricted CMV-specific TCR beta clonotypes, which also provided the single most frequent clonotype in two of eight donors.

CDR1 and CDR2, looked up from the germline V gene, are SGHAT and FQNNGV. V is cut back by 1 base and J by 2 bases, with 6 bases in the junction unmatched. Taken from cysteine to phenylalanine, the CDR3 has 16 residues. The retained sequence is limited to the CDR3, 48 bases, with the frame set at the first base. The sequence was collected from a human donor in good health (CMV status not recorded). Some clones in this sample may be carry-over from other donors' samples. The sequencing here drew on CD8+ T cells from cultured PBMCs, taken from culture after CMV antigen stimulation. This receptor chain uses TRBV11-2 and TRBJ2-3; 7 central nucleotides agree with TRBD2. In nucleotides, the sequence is TGTGCCAGCAGCTTAGGACTAGCCCCCCCCACAGATACGCAGTATTTT. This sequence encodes CASSLGLAPPTDTQYF.